The T cell receptor beta chain described here comes from a study of CD8+CD57+ T cells in acquired aplastic anemia. It was genomic DNA that served as the template for profiling TCR beta VDJ and CDR3. TCRdb re-derived calls from the reads in MiXCR, one entry per CDR3 protein. Seen here are approximately 380,000 distinct CDR3 sequences, just under 70% observed once, and the top ten hold 4%. The CDR3 spans 17 residues. Germline trimming cut 11 bases from V and 1 base from J; bases unmatched to any gene: 13. Germline lookup yields CDR1 KGHDR and CDR2 SFDVKD. This chain joins TRBV24-1 and TRBJ1-5; 10 bases are shared with TRBD1. The sequenced material came from sorted CD4+, CD8+, or CD8+CD57+ T cells (not recorded which) from PBMCs. This receptor was taken from a human donor in good health, serving as a control. The chain's CDR3 is CASSSTRDRGSNQPQHF. The CDR3 region has the DNA TGTGCCAGCAGCAGCACCCGGGACAGGGGAAGCAATCAGCCCCAGCATTTT.